This TCR beta chain is drawn from a study of blood T cell repertoires in COVID-19. About the study: Sites in the United States, Italy and Spain provided acute and convalescent COVID-19 samples.

As handled by the study authors: The authors estimated nucleated cell counts from reference gene primer amplification. Some clones are missing from TCRdb's copy, which holds only in-frame ones; the method was immunoSEQ multiplex PCR. V and J calls and clone size come straight from that table; D and trimming were deduced from the DNA. The table has roughly 70,000 clones, roughly 80% seen once. The CDR3 totals 14 residues. V lost 8 bases to trimming and J lost 0 bases, with 11 bases between them. Germline V gene sequence: CDR1 SEHNR, CDR2 FQNEAQ (reference sequence). The TCR originated in a man in his 60s with COVID-19, enrolled during active disease. The rearrangement links TRBV7-9 to TRBJ1-3, with D hard to call. Sequencing was done on a sample of peripheral blood. In nucleotides, the CDR3 is TGTGCCAGCGAGGGCTCCCTCTCTGGAAACACCATATATTTT. The encoded protein is CASEGSLSGNTIYF. The whole variable domain, filled in from reference TRBV7-9 and TRBJ1-3, reads DTGVSQNPRHKITKRGQNVTFRCDPISEHNRLYWYRQTLGQGPEFLTYFQNEAQLEKSRLLSDRFSAERPKGSFSTLEIQRTEQGDSAMYLCASEGSLSGNTIYFGEGSWLTVV.